The 20 T cell receptor beta chains below were found in one sample sequenced in a study of cytomegalovirus exposure and HLA in healthy donors. The data were produced by immunoSEQ multiplex PCR, yet TCRdb's version contains in-frame clones alone and is incomplete. The sample yields about 280,000 clones, approximately 87% seen once. Input material: PBMCs. The receptors originated from a young woman in good health and CMV-seronegative.

CDR3 residues: CASSPTIGTGRGYTEAFF. Written as DNA, the CDR3 is TGTGCCAGCAGCCCCACTATTGGGACGGGCAGGGGGTACACTGAAGCTTTCTTT. The rearrangement links TRBV7-6 to TRBJ1-1; 7 bases align to TRBD1. Germline V gene sequence: CDR1 SGHVS, CDR2 FNYEAQ. The V gene end was trimmed by 5 bases and the J gene end by 3 bases; junction bases not matched to a gene: 18. CDR3 size: 18 residues. The full variable domain, in which reference TRBV7-6 and TRBJ1-1 provide the parts outside the CDR3, is GAGVSQSPRYKVTKRGQDVALRCDPISGHVSLYWYRQALGQGPEFLTYFNYEAQQDKSGLPNDRFSAERPEGSISTLTIQRTEQRDSAMYRCASSPTIGTGRGYTEAFFGQGTRLTVV.

The chain uses TRBV2 and TRBJ2-1; 11 bases line up with TRBD2. Per the germline V gene, CDR1 is SNHLY and CDR2 is FYNNEI. CDR3 length equals 15 residues. V lost 6 bases and J lost 7; bases outside the gene matches: 8. The chain's CDR3 is CASSQLAGVPNEQFF. The CDR3 nucleotides read TGTGCCAGCAGCCAACTAGCGGGAGTTCCGAATGAGCAGTTCTTC.

The chain uses TRBV25-1 and TRBJ2-7; tentatively, D is TRBD1 (6 bases). The germline V gene encodes CDR1 MGHDK and CDR2 SYGVNS. The CDR3 sequence is 13 residues long. Trimming pared 4 bases from V and 2 bases from J, leaving 9 bases between. CDR3 nucleotides: TGTGCCAGCAGTGGGACAGAAGCCTACGAGCAGTACTTC. It encodes CASSGTEAYEQYF.

V gene TRBV11-3 combines with J gene TRBJ2-3; 10 bases agree with TRBD1. This CDR3 is 14 amino acids long. Germline-derived CDR1 and CDR2 are SGHNT and YENEEA. J was trimmed by 4 bases and V by 4 bases; bases with no gene match: 2. The CDR3 DNA is TGTGCCAGCAGCTCTGGACAGGGGGCAGATACGCAGTATTTT. As protein: CASSSGQGADTQYF.

The chain employs TRBV6-1 and TRBJ2-1; unclear D gene. Germline V gene sequence: CDR1 MNHNS, CDR2 SASEGT. The CDR3 has 14 amino acids. V lost 0 bases, J lost 1 base, and 4 bases lay in between. The CDR3 sequence: CASSEALSYNEQFF. The CDR3 coding sequence is TGTGCCAGCAGTGAAGCGCTATCCTACAATGAGCAGTTCTTC.

CDR3 loop: CASTPDRGRQPQHF. The CDR3 DNA follows: TGTGCCAGCACCCCGGACAGGGGAAGACAGCCCCAGCATTTT. The chain carries TRBV7-8 and TRBJ1-5, with 9 nucleotides matching TRBD1. CDR1 and CDR2 from the germline V gene are SGHVS and FQNEAQ. V lost 7 bases, J lost 7 bases, and 8 bases stayed unmatched. The CDR3 extends over 14 amino acids.

This clone is a singleton in its sample. This chain connects TRBV29-1 to TRBJ2-3; 13 positions agree with TRBD2. Germline CDR1 is SQVTM and CDR2 is ANQGSEA. CDR3 length: 16 amino acids. The J segment lost 2 bases and the V segment lost 7 bases, leaving 9 bases of the junction unmatched. In DNA form, the CDR3 reads TGCAGCGACGCCTCGGGACTAGCGGGGCACACAGATACGCAGTATTTT. Amino acid sequence: CSDASGLAGHTDTQYF.

The chain recombines TRBV28 with TRBJ2-7; maybe TRBD2 (5 bases). This CDR3 is 12 amino acids long. Germline CDR1 and CDR2: MDHEN and SYDVKM. Trimming shortened V by 3 bases and J by 6 bases, and 9 bases separated the two germline ends. CDR3 in DNA: TGTGCCAGCAGTTTTTCACGGGGCGAGCAGTACTTC. Amino acids: CASSFSRGEQYF.

V is TRBV2 and J is TRBJ1-1, with D perhaps TRBD1 (6 bases). The germline V gene has CDR1 SNHLY and CDR2 FYNNEI. The CDR3 covers 14 residues. The V end lost 6 bases, the J end lost 3 bases, and 14 bases lay between the germline ends. CDR3 amino acids: CASSRRDTYTEAFF. The CDR3 nucleotides are TGTGCCAGCAGCCGCCGGGACACCTACACTGAAGCTTTCTTT.

The genes are TRBV5-1 and TRBJ1-5, with D possibly TRBD1 on 5 matching bases. CDR1 is SGHRS and CDR2 is YFSETQ in the germline V gene. The CDR3 is 13 amino acids. The V end was cut by 5 bases, the J end by 7 bases, with 13 bases between. The CDR3 nucleotides are TGCGCCAGCAGAGTAGGGGAGGGCCAGCCCCAGCATTTT. Its protein is CASRVGEGQPQHF.

The chain uses TRBV7-6 and TRBJ1-3; the D is unclear. The CDR3 is 17 residues long. Between the trimmed V and J ends, which lost 2 bases and 0 bases, there was a span of 14 bases. Germline CDR1 is SGHVS and CDR2 is FNYEAQ. DNA for the CDR3: TGTGCCAGCAGCTTAATAGAGTTGTCAAACTCTGGAAACACCATATATTTT. Its translation: CASSLIELSNSGNTIYF.

The gene calls are TRBV27 and TRBJ1-2, with D possibly matching TRBD1 (6 bases). There are 13 residues in the CDR3. V lost 6 bases, J lost 6 bases, and 14 bases lay in between. From germline, CDR1 is MNHEY and CDR2 SMNVEV (reference sequence). In DNA form, the CDR3 reads TGTGCCAGCAGCAATTTAGAGGGGGATGGCTACACCTTC. This codes for CASSNLEGDGYTF.

V usage is TRBV5-4 and J usage is TRBJ2-7; D might be TRBD2 (6 bases). Germline V CDR1 and CDR2: SGHNT, YYREEE (reference sequence). The V gene lost 9 bases and the J gene lost 0 bases, with 13 bases spanning the gap. CDR3 size: 13 residues. This CDR3 reads CATGLGSSYEQYF. CDR3 DNA: TGTGCCACGGGACTGGGAAGCTCCTACGAGCAGTACTTC.

V usage is TRBV19 and J usage is TRBJ2-7; TRBD2 might be the D (6 bases). The V and J ends lost 1 base and 0 bases respectively, with 10 bases between them. Per the germline V gene, CDR1 is LNHDA and CDR2 is SQIVND (reference sequence). This CDR3 is built from 15 residues. The CDR3 nucleotides read TGTGCCAGTAGTATAGTGGAGGGTCCCTCCTACGAGCAGTACTTC. It yields the protein CASSIVEGPSYEQYF. Complete variable domain (other parts from reference TRBV19 and TRBJ2-7): DGGITQSPKYLFRKEGQNVTLSCEQNLNHDAMYWYRQDPGQGLRLIYYSQIVNDFQKGDIAEGYSVSREKKESFPLTVTSAQKNPTAFYLCASSIVEGPSYEQYFGPGTRLTVT.

This chain joins TRBV28 and TRBJ2-1, with 8 bases matching TRBD1. Germline assignment: CDR1 MDHEN and CDR2 SYDVKM. This CDR3 has 15 residues. V shed 5 bases and J 6 bases; nucleotides not matched to a gene: 9. The CDR3 DNA reads TGTGCCAGCAGTCCATGGACAGGGAGAGGCAATGAGCAGTTCTTC. Translated, it gives CASSPWTGRGNEQFF.

The chain combines TRBV28 with TRBJ1-3, with D perhaps TRBD1 (5 bases). The CDR3 has 14 residues. Germline-derived CDR1 and CDR2 are MDHEN and SYDVKM. V lost 7 bases, J lost 2 bases, and 12 bases lay in between. In nucleotides, the CDR3 is TGTGCCAGCACCCTGGGGGGTGCTGGAAACACCATATATTTT. Translated, it gives CASTLGGAGNTIYF.

V is TRBV2 and J is TRBJ1-3; a possible D gene is TRBD1 (6 bases). The ends were cut back, 6 bases at V and 0 bases at J, with 15 bases in the middle. The germline CDR1 and CDR2 sequences are SNHLY and FYNNEI. The CDR3 has 16 residues. The CDR3 region has the DNA TGTGCCAGCAGGGATATACAGGGTCGCTCTGGAAACACCATATATTTT. This sequence encodes CASRDIQGRSGNTIYF.

The chain couples TRBV28 to TRBJ2-7; no definite D call. The V end lost 3 bases, the J end lost 4 bases, and 13 bases lay between the germline ends. The CDR3 contains 14 residues. CDR1 and CDR2 from the germline V gene are MDHEN and SYDVKM. The CDR3 spells CASSLHDLRYEQYF. CDR3 DNA sequence: TGTGCCAGCAGTTTGCATGACCTGAGGTACGAGCAGTACTTC. The full variable domain, completed using reference TRBV28 and TRBJ2-7, is DVKVTQSSRYLVKRTGEKVFLECVQDMDHENMFWYRQDPGLGLRLIYFSYDVKMKEKGDIPEGYSVSREKKERFSLILESASTNQTSMYLCASSLHDLRYEQYFGPGTRLTVT.

The genes are TRBV30 and TRBJ1-2; maybe TRBD1 (6 bases). The CDR3 length is 11 residues. V shed 3 bases and J shed 7 bases, with 9 bases lying between them. Germline CDR1 GTSNPN, CDR2 SVGIG (reference sequence). CDR3 DNA: TGTGCCTGGAGCCCAGGGGTTGGCTACACCTTC. Amino acids: CAWSPGVGYTF.

The rearrangement links TRBV11-1 to TRBJ2-4; D gene unclear. V shed 3 bases and J shed 0 bases, with 3 bases lying between them. Germline V gene sequence: CDR1 SGHAT, CDR2 FQDESV (reference sequence). The CDR3 is 13 residues long. The CDR3 nucleotides read TGTGCCAGCAGCTTCAGAGCCAAAAACATTCAGTACTTC. Translated, it gives CASSFRAKNIQYF. Filled out from reference TRBV11-1 and TRBJ2-4, the complete variable domain reads EAEVAQSPRYKITEKSQAVAFWCDPISGHATLYWYRQILGQGPELLVQFQDESVVDDSQLPKDRFSAERLKGVDSTLKIQPAELGDSAMYLCASSFRAKNIQYFGAGTRLSVL.